The clone carrying this T cell receptor beta chain was observed many times. RNA transcripts were the template for amplifying TCR beta CDR3 regions. First-round RT-PCR with HTBI primers amplified the TCR CDR3 region. A single record per CDR3 protein comes from TCRdb applying MiXCR to the multiplex PCR reads. The table lists 300,000 to 350,000 distinct CDR3 sequences, about a sixth of them singletons. Diagnoses rested on clinical symptoms, serum thyroxine and TRAb, thyroid ultrasound and orbital computed tomography. This specimen belongs to a study of T cells in Graves' hyperthyroidism and ophthalmopathy. The germline V gene has CDR1 SGHTA and CDR2 FQGNSA. The CDR3 is made up of 14 amino acids. Trimming cost V 7 bases and J 4 bases, with 16 bases left between them.

This clonotype was obtained from a woman aged 40 to 49 with Graves' ophthalmopathy. The rearrangement links TRBV7-2 to TRBJ1-2; D remains unclear. Sequencing was done on a sample of blood. CDR3 DNA sequence: TGTGCCAGCACCCATCAGGCTTTCGTCTATGGCTACACCTTC. This codes for CASTHQAFVYGYTF.